One sample yielded the 29 T cell receptor beta chains listed below, sequenced in a study of early T cells in non-severe SARS-CoV-2 infection. TCRdb reanalysed the 5' RACE reads using MiXCR and keeps one entry per CDR3 protein. Of 40,000 to 50,000 distinct CDR3 sequences listed, about 7% are singletons. The sample was whole blood. These receptors were obtained from an adult who was a healthcare worker with PCR-confirmed SARS-CoV-2 infection or an uninfected control (not recorded which).

This clonotype was counted only a few times. The V and J genes are TRBV5-1 and TRBJ2-1; maybe TRBD2 (6 bases). V was cut by 8 bases and J by 7 bases, with 19 bases left in between. The germline CDR1 and CDR2 sequences are SGHRS and YFSETQ. CDR3 size: 14 residues. DNA for the CDR3: TGCGCCAGTTCGGACCAACGCCGGGGGAATGAGCAGTTCTTC. Translation gives CASSDQRRGNEQFF.

This clonotype is categorized as medium-sized (0.01 to 0.1%). The chain has TRBV7-2 and TRBJ2-5; D gene uncertain. The CDR3 totals 16 residues. V was cut by 1 base and J by 1 base, with 13 bases left in between. The V gene's germline CDR1 is SGHTA and CDR2 FQGNSA. The CDR3 loop reads CASSLGVQVFQETQYF. CDR3 in DNA: TGTGCCAGCAGCTTAGGGGTCCAGGTATTCCAAGAGACCCAGTACTTC. The entire variable domain, with the rest obtained from reference TRBV7-2 and TRBJ2-5, is as follows: GAGVSQSPSNKVTEKGKDVELRCDPISGHTALYWYRQSLGQGLEFLIYFQGNSAPDKSGLPSDRFSAERTGGSVSTLTIQRTQQEDSAVYLCASSLGVQVFQETQYFGPGTRLLVL.

V is TRBV6-5 and J is TRBJ1-1; D unclear. CDR3 length: 15 residues. Trimming took off 8 bases at V and 4 bases at J, with 20 bases between the two ends. The V gene's germline CDR1 is MNHEY and CDR2 SVGAGI. CDR3 sequence: CASALPGVSGTEAFF. The CDR3 DNA reads as TGTGCCAGCGCCCTACCCGGGGTCTCGGGCACTGAAGCTTTCTTT.

This clonotype was observed many times. V gene TRBV3-1 combines with J gene TRBJ2-1, with D perhaps matching TRBD1 (6 bases). The germline CDR1 and CDR2 sequences are LGHDT and YNNKEL (reference sequence). V lost 2 bases and J 9 bases, leaving 17 bases between the germline ends. The CDR3 spans 15 residues. The CDR3 sequence is CASSQTPQGPFEQFF. For the CDR3, the DNA is TGTGCCAGCAGCCAAACGCCACAGGGACCTTTTGAGCAGTTCTTC.

This clonotype was seen repeatedly, ten times or more. V usage is TRBV6-5 and J usage is TRBJ2-1; 8 bases fit TRBD1. Germline lookup yields CDR1 MNHEY and CDR2 SVGAGI. The CDR3 loop spans 15 amino acids. With V trimmed by 5 bases and J by 10 bases, 13 bases remained unmatched. The CDR3 nucleotides are TGTGCCAGCAGTCCAGGGGGCGCGGGGAAAAAGGAGCAGTTCTTC. This encodes CASSPGGAGKKEQFF.

As concerns this clonotype: The junction departs from the called germline gene at one end, perhaps through a read error. CDR3 coding DNA: TGTGCTAGCAGCTTAACAGGGGACCCAGCTTATGGCTACACCTTC. Its translation: CASSLTGDPAYGYTF. The chain joins TRBV7-7 to TRBJ1-2, with 7 bases aligning to TRBD1. CDR3 length: 15 amino acids. Germline CDR1 SSHAT, CDR2 FNYEAQ (reference sequence).

CDR3 loop: CASSLRTGGYGYTF. The DNA of the CDR3 is TGTGCCAGCAGCCTTAGAACAGGGGGCTATGGCTACACCTTC. The chain has TRBV14 and TRBJ1-2; 8 nucleotides agree with TRBD1. This CDR3 spans 14 amino acids. With V trimmed by 4 bases and J by 4 bases, 5 bases remained unmatched. The germline V gene encodes CDR1 SGHDN and CDR2 FVKESK.

This clonotype was seen many times. CDR3 sequence (DNA): TGCAGTGCTAGAGATATCCAAAGGACTAGCGGGGGGTTCTACGAGCAGTACTTC. Encoded protein: CSARDIQRTSGGFYEQYF. The chain joins TRBV20-1 to TRBJ2-7; 14 bases agree with TRBD2. There are 18 residues in the CDR3. V lost 0 bases, J lost 3 bases, and 10 bases stayed unmatched. The germline CDR1 and CDR2 sequences are DFQATT and SNEGSKA (reference sequence).

This clonotype was counted only a few times. The gene calls are TRBV20-1 and TRBJ1-4; 9 nucleotides agree with TRBD1. CDR3 length: 13 residues. The ends lost 6 bases at V and 8 bases at J; junction bases unmatched: 7. The V gene's germline CDR1 is DFQATT and CDR2 SNEGSKA (reference sequence). The CDR3 loop reads CSAPPGQGEKLFF. CDR3 sequence (DNA): TGCAGTGCGCCACCGGGACAGGGCGAAAAACTGTTTTTT.

CDR3 loop: CASTQVIRANEKLFF. The DNA for the CDR3 is TGTGCCAGCACGCAGGTCATTAGGGCTAATGAAAAACTGTTTTTT. The chain is built from TRBV2 and TRBJ1-4; D remains ambiguous. Germline loops: CDR1 SNHLY, CDR2 FYNNEI. The V end was cut by 7 bases, the J end by 3 bases, with 15 bases between. This CDR3 is built from 15 residues.

This chain links TRBV12-3 or TRBV12-4 with TRBJ2-2; 13 nucleotides align to TRBD2. The ends lost 4 bases at V and 3 bases at J; junction bases unmatched: 2. CDR3 length: 16 amino acids. CDR3 region: CASSSGLAGYTGELFF. Here the CDR3 DNA reads TGTGCCAGCAGTTCGGGACTAGCGGGATACACCGGGGAGCTGTTTTTT.

This clonotype occurred many times. J is TRBJ1-3 and V is TRBV6-1; D is uncertain. The germline V and J ends were trimmed by 6 bases and 0 bases, with 6 bases remaining between them. The CDR3 spans 13 residues. Per germline, CDR1 MNHNS and CDR2 SASEGT. The CDR3 coding sequence is TGTGCCAGCAGGCCGAACTCTGGAAACACCATATATTTT. It specifies CASRPNSGNTIYF.

About this clonotype: Given a much more abundant clone one base away, this may be a read error. This chain uses TRBV4-2 with TRBJ1-1; perhaps TRBD1 as D (6 bases). This CDR3 contains 17 residues. Germline V gene data show CDR1 as LGHNA and CDR2 as YNFKEQ. CDR3 coding DNA: TGTGCCAGCAGCCAAGATGAGAGGGGGGCGTTGAACGCTGAAGCTTTCTTT. Residues: CASSQDERGALNAEAFF.

The table lists this clonotype with many counts. The chain combines TRBV6-5 with TRBJ2-3; 11 bases are a match to TRBD2. Per germline, CDR1 MNHEY and CDR2 SVGAGI. This CDR3 contains 15 residues. V trimming: 6 bases; J trimming: 2 bases; junction bases outside the gene matches: 4. CDR3 amino acids: CASRGGLADTDTQYF. The CDR3 nucleotides are TGTGCCAGCAGGGGGGGACTAGCGGACACAGATACGCAGTATTTT.

There are many counts of this clonotype. J is TRBJ2-1 and V is TRBV13; unclear D gene. Germline V lookup: CDR1 PRHDT, CDR2 FYEKMQ (reference sequence). V lost 4 bases and J lost 13, with 14 bases in between. This CDR3 region has 12 residues. This CDR3 is CASSSLRTRQFF. The CDR3 DNA reads as TGTGCCAGCAGCTCCCTTCGTACCCGTCAGTTCTTC. Supplemented by reference TRBV13 and TRBJ2-1, the full variable domain reads AAGVIQSPRHLIKEKRETATLKCYPIPRHDTVYWYQQGPGQDPQFLISFYEKMQSDKGSIPDRFSAQQFSDYHSELNMSSLELGDSALYFCASSSLRTRQFFGPGTRLTVL.

Concerning this clonotype: A read error may produce the germline difference seen at one junction end. V and J are TRBV11-2 and TRBJ2-7, with TRBD1 matching over 9 bases. In germline, CDR1 is SGHAT, CDR2 FQNNGV. CDR3 length: 14 amino acids. The CDR3 here is CASGARTGVYGQYF. The CDR3 DNA reads as TGTGCCAGCGGGGCCCGGACAGGGGTTTACGGGCAGTACTTC.

This clonotype occurred many times. V gene TRBV12-3 or TRBV12-4 combines with J gene TRBJ1-6, with D possibly TRBD1 on 6 matching bases. V was shortened by 4 bases and J by 9 bases, with 13 bases between the two germline ends. The CDR3 loop spans 14 amino acids. The CDR3 is CASSSQGPGSPLHF. CDR3 DNA: TGTGCCAGCAGTTCACAGGGACCGGGTTCACCCCTCCACTTT.

This clonotype showed up just a few times. The genes are TRBV7-2 and TRBJ2-5; unclear D gene. The ends were cut back, 2 bases at V and 9 bases at J, with 13 bases in the middle. CDR1 is SGHTA, CDR2 FQGNSA, per germline. The CDR3 runs to 13 residues. As DNA, the CDR3 is TGTGCCAGCAGCTTACCTCCAAGAGATCCCCAGTACTTC. This encodes CASSLPPRDPQYF.

The table lists this clonotype with many counts. The chain links TRBV6-5 to TRBJ2-3; possibly TRBD2 for D (6 bases). V shed 5 bases and J shed 7 bases, with 22 bases lying between them. In germline, CDR1 is MNHEY, CDR2 SVGAGI. The CDR3 covers 16 residues. The CDR3 loop is CASSPGGAGLRYTQYF. In nucleotides, the CDR3 is TGTGCCAGCAGTCCAGGCGGGGCAGGGCTTCGTTATACGCAGTATTTT.

The chain is built from TRBV2 and TRBJ2-7; 9 nucleotides match TRBD2. V shed 6 bases and J 2 bases; nucleotides not matched to a gene: 2. Germline CDR1 SNHLY, CDR2 FYNNEI. The CDR3 has 13 amino acids. CDR3 in DNA: TGTGCCAGCAGGACTAGCGGAACCTACGAGCAGTACTTC. It specifies CASRTSGTYEQYF.

This clonotype has at least ten counts. This sequence joins TRBV7-2 and TRBJ1-5, with 9 bases aligning to TRBD1. V lost 5 bases, J lost 2 bases, and 7 bases stayed unmatched. CDR1 SGHTA and CDR2 FQGNSA come from the germline V gene. CDR3 length equals 16 residues. The CDR3 nucleotides read TGTGCCAGCAGCCCGAGGGGACAGGGAGGCAATCAGCCCCAGCATTTT. Its protein product is CASSPRGQGGNQPQHF.

This clonotype was counted between two and nine times. The chain is built from TRBV14 and TRBJ1-6; 9 nucleotides line up with TRBD1. The CDR3 has 15 residues. Looked up from germline, CDR1 is SGHDN and CDR2 is FVKESK. J gave up 7 bases and V 2 bases, and 3 bases lay outside the gene matches. The CDR3 here is CASSQNGQGNSPLHF. The CDR3, as DNA: TGTGCCAGCAGCCAAAACGGACAGGGGAATTCACCCCTCCACTTT. The full variable domain, with the rest looked up from reference TRBV14 and TRBJ1-6, is EAGVTQFPSHSVIEKGQTVTLRCDPISGHDNLYWYRRVMGKEIKFLLHFVKESKQDESGMPNNRFLAERTGGTYSTLKVQPAELEDSGVYFCASSQNGQGNSPLHFGNGTRLTVT.

This clonotype has just a few counts. This chain links TRBV3-1 with TRBJ2-1; D is uncertain. V lost 0 bases, J lost 9 bases, and 15 bases lay in between. This CDR3 comprises 15 residues. CDR1 and CDR2 from the germline V gene are LGHDT and YNNKEL (reference sequence). The CDR3 reads CASSQEEASPTEQFF. As DNA, the CDR3 is TGTGCCAGCAGCCAAGAGGAAGCTTCGCCGACTGAGCAGTTCTTC.

This clonotype showed up just a few times. The chain joins TRBV12-3 or TRBV12-4 to TRBJ1-4, with D unclear. This CDR3 comprises 15 residues. Trimming left V 2 bases short and J 7 bases short, with 14 bases between. The CDR3 DNA reads as TGTGCCAGCAGTTTAAGACACCGTGGAGGTGAAAAACTGTTTTTT. Amino acid sequence: CASSLRHRGGEKLFF.

This clonotype was seen repeatedly, ten times or more. The rearrangement links TRBV10-3 to TRBJ1-1, with D perhaps matching TRBD1 (6 bases). Trimming removed 6 bases from V and 3 bases from J, with 11 bases in between. This CDR3 has 13 amino acids. CDR1 is ENHRY and CDR2 is SYGVKD in the germline V gene. As DNA, the CDR3 is TGTGCCATCAGCAGGGGCAGGGACACTGAAGCTTTCTTT. This sequence encodes CAISRGRDTEAFF.

This clonotype was counted a few times. The CDR3 region is CASSYSPIRLARHQDTQYF. CDR3 nucleotides: TGTGCCAGCAGTTACTCGCCAATCCGACTAGCAAGGCACCAAGATACGCAGTATTTT. The chain is built from TRBV6-5 and TRBJ2-3, with 7 bases that match TRBD2. Trimming took 0 bases from V and 5 from J; bases not matched to a gene: 17. CDR3 length equals 19 residues. CDR1 is MNHEY, CDR2 SVGAGI, per germline.

This clonotype came up many times. This chain joins TRBV20-1 and TRBJ2-3, with D unclear. The CDR3 is 14 amino acids. Trimming shortened V by 1 base and J by 4 bases, and 12 bases separated the two germline ends. In germline, CDR1 is DFQATT, CDR2 SNEGSKA (reference sequence). CDR3 sequence reads: CSARADGQADTQYF. DNA of the CDR3: TGCAGTGCTAGAGCGGATGGTCAGGCAGATACGCAGTATTTT.

The CDR3 loop reads CASSLHPHTGELFF. Written as DNA, the CDR3 is TGTGCCAGCAGTCTACACCCCCACACCGGGGAGCTGTTTTTT. This chain connects TRBV6-5 to TRBJ2-2; no clear D. Germline values: CDR1 MNHEY, CDR2 SVGAGI. This CDR3 comprises 14 residues. The ends were cut back, 5 bases at V and 3 bases at J, with 10 bases in the middle.

The chain uses TRBV3-1 and TRBJ2-1; TRBD2 aligns across 7 bases. The germline CDR1 and CDR2 sequences are LGHDT and YNNKEL (reference sequence). Trimming removed 4 bases from V and 2 bases from J; junction bases left unmatched: 2. There are 14 residues in the CDR3. In DNA, the CDR3 is TGTGCCAGCAGCCTCGGGACTACCTACAATGAGCAGTTCTTC. Its translation: CASSLGTTYNEQFF.